These 5 T cell receptor beta chains originate from one sample sequenced in a study of T cell repertoires in cytomegalovirus infection. TCRdb recomputed calls from the reads with MiXCR, one row per CDR3 protein. The data show about 180,000 distinct CDR3 sequences, 17% seen once. Material: CD8+ T cells from PBMCs. Every receptor here comes from a human donor in good health (CMV status not recorded). Some clones in this sample may be carry-over from other donors' samples.

This clonotype was counted between two and nine times. This chain connects TRBV4-3 to TRBJ2-1; 12 nucleotides align to TRBD2. Germline V gives CDR1 LGHNA, CDR2 YSLEER. The CDR3 consists of 17 residues. V shed 6 bases, J shed 9 bases, and the junction held 15 bases outside the gene matches. CDR3: CASSRKISLAGGAEQFF. CDR3 DNA sequence: TGCGCCAGCAGTCGCAAGATCAGCCTAGCGGGGGGGGCTGAGCAGTTCTTC.

This clonotype was detected a few times. The gene calls are TRBV20-1 and TRBJ2-7; 8 nucleotides match TRBD2. After removal of 1 base from V and 4 bases from J, the junction contained 9 bases not matched to a gene. The germline gives CDR1 DFQATT, CDR2 SNEGSKA (reference sequence). The CDR3 spans 15 residues. CDR3 protein: CSARVVITSGYEQYF. The CDR3 nucleotides read TGCAGTGCTAGAGTGGTAATCACTAGCGGTTACGAGCAGTACTTC.

The V call is TRBV28, the J call TRBJ2-7, with a possible D match to TRBD2 (6 bases). The CDR3 consists of 13 residues. From germline, CDR1 is MDHEN and CDR2 SYDVKM. V shed 2 bases and J shed 4 bases, with 9 bases lying between them. This CDR3 is CASSLAGRYEQYF. The CDR3 DNA is TGTGCCAGCAGTTTAGCAGGGAGGTACGAGCAGTACTTC.

The CDR3 DNA is TGTGCCAGCAGTTACTCAGGGGCTTCCGGGGAGCTGTTTTTT. Its translation is CASSYSGASGELFF. This rearrangement joins TRBV6-5 to TRBJ2-2, with a weak D call TRBD1 (5 bases). The length of the CDR3 is 14 residues. V lost 0 bases and J 6 bases, leaving 8 bases between the germline ends. Germline assignment: CDR1 MNHEY and CDR2 SVGAGI.

The rearrangement uses TRBV28 and TRBJ1-3; weak D call: TRBD1 (5 bases). The V and J ends lost 11 bases and 4 bases respectively, with 9 bases between them. This CDR3 is 11 amino acids long. CDR1 and CDR2 (germline): MDHEN, SYDVKM. The DNA of the CDR3 is TGTGCCGGCCGGGGGGGAAACACCATATATTTT. This translates into CAGRGGNTIYF.